These 14 T cell receptor beta chains originate from one sample sequenced in a study of T cell responses to AZD1222 COVID-19 vaccine. Profiled with immunoSEQ multiplex PCR; TCRdb holds only in-frame clones, not every one. The sample contains 120,000 to 150,000 clones, approximately 90% of which appear only once. This sample comprised peripheral blood, obtained on day 0 of AZD1222 vaccination. These receptors were obtained from an adult in good health.

This clone was counted only a few times. The gene calls are TRBV18 and TRBJ2-2; D not certain. Trimming pared 5 bases from V and 0 bases from J, leaving 1 base between. The CDR3 is 12 residues long. The germline gives CDR1 KGHSH, CDR2 LQKENI. CDR3 coding DNA: TGTGCCAGCTCAACGAACACCGGGGAGCTGTTTTTT. Translation: CASSTNTGELFF.

V gene TRBV2 combines with J gene TRBJ1-3; no clear D gene. V lost 4 bases to trimming and J lost 7 bases, with 8 bases between them. Germline assignment: CDR1 SNHLY and CDR2 FYNNEI. This CDR3 region has 12 residues. The CDR3 loop is CASSGTANTIYF. The CDR3 nucleotides are TGTGCCAGCAGTGGGACGGCGAACACCATATATTTT.

Comment on this clone: One junction end does not reproduce the germline sequence, and a read error may be involved. CDR3 sequence: CSVEGMSGHADF. CDR3 sequence (DNA): TGCAGCGTTGAAGGGATGTCGGGGCACGCAGACTTC. The J gene is TRBJ2-5, the V gene TRBV29-1; D could derive from TRBD1 or TRBD2 (5 bases each). The germline V gene has CDR1 SQVTM and CDR2 ANQGSEA. This CDR3 contains 12 residues.

The sample holds a few counts of this clone. The rearrangement joins TRBV28 to TRBJ1-5; 8 nucleotides match TRBD1. Germline V gene data show CDR1 as MDHEN and CDR2 as SYDVKM. The CDR3 totals 14 residues. Unmatched junction bases numbered 2, after V lost 5 bases and J lost 2 bases. DNA for the CDR3: TGTGCCAGCAGTCAGACAGGGGGCAATCAGCCCCAGCATTTT. This codes for CASSQTGGNQPQHF.

The genes are TRBV15 and TRBJ2-5; D remains unclear. CDR1 is LNHNV and CDR2 is YYDKDF in the germline V gene (reference sequence). This CDR3 has 15 residues. Trimming removed 1 base at V and 2 bases at J, with 11 bases between. This chain's CDR3 is CATSRVTFTQETQYF. CDR3 nucleotides: TGTGCCACCAGCAGAGTAACGTTTACACAAGAGACCCAGTACTTC.

The chain is built from TRBV3-1 (or the pseudogene TRBV3-2) and TRBJ1-4, with 8 bases aligning to TRBD1. CDR3 size: 15 residues. The germline V gene has CDR1 LGHDT and CDR2 YNNKEL (reference sequence). The trim removed 1 base at V and 10 bases at J, leaving 8 bases unmatched. The CDR3 region is CASSQGGTGRGKLFF. CDR3 nucleotide sequence: TGTGCCAGCAGCCAAGGGGGGACAGGACGTGGAAAACTGTTTTTT.

The J gene is TRBJ2-1, the V gene TRBV10-1; D gene uncertain. This CDR3 is built from 18 residues. The V gene's germline CDR1 is WNHNN and CDR2 SYGVQD (reference sequence). V lost 0 bases, J lost 9 bases, and 24 bases lay in between. The CDR3 sequence: CASSESKIAYPPSGEQFF. CDR3 bases: TGCGCCAGCAGTGAGTCGAAAATTGCCTACCCTCCCTCCGGTGAGCAGTTCTTC.

This clone was detected once. The genes are TRBV7-9 and TRBJ1-1; no firm D call. With 7 bases removed from V and 7 bases from J, the gap between germline ends came to 16 bases. CDR1 is SEHNR and CDR2 is FQNEAQ in the germline V gene (reference sequence). The CDR3 has 13 residues. CDR3 nucleotides: TGTGCCAGCACCTTCACGGAGGGAGATGAAGCTTTCTTT. Translated: CASTFTEGDEAFF.

V and J are TRBV21-1 and TRBJ2-7; TRBD2 reflects the table's D call only, with no check against the DNA. TRBV21-1 constitutes a pseudogene. The CDR3 is 17 residues long. The CDR3 sequence is CASSPRWGGRGTYEQYF. The CDR3 DNA reads TGTGCCAGCAGCCCCCGGTGGGGCGGGAGGGGAACCTACGAGCAGTACTTC.

The V and J genes are TRBV3-1 (or the pseudogene TRBV3-2) and TRBJ2-2; 7 nucleotides align to TRBD1. V shed 4 bases, J shed 3 bases, and the junction held 8 bases outside the gene matches. CDR1 LGHDT and CDR2 YNNKEL come from the germline V gene (reference sequence). This CDR3 comprises 16 residues. Here the CDR3 reads CASSPYRGMDTGELFF. For the CDR3, the DNA is TGTGCCAGCAGCCCATACAGGGGAATGGACACCGGGGAGCTGTTTTTT.

This chain uses TRBV30 with TRBJ1-4, with D possibly matching TRBD1 (5 bases). Per the germline V gene, CDR1 is GTSNPN and CDR2 is SVGIG (reference sequence). The CDR3 consists of 15 residues. V lost 1 base, J lost 6 bases, and 15 bases lay in between. The CDR3 sequence is CAWSGGTGIYEKLFF. DNA of the CDR3: TGTGCCTGGAGTGGGGGGACGGGTATTTATGAAAAACTGTTTTTT.

The CDR3 bases are TGTGCCAGCACCACGGCCGGGACAGGTCCGCCCCAGCATTTT. It is translated as CASTTAGTGPPQHF. V and J are TRBV28 and TRBJ1-5; 8 positions match TRBD1. Germline V gene data show CDR1 as MDHEN and CDR2 as SYDVKM. After removal of 7 bases from V and 9 bases from J, the junction contained 11 bases not matched to a gene. The CDR3 consists of 14 residues.

V usage is TRBV6-5 and J usage is TRBJ2-7; 9 bases are a match to TRBD1. V lost 10 bases to trimming and J lost 0 bases; unmatched junction nucleotides: 7. The V gene's germline CDR1 is MNHEY and CDR2 SVGAGI. The CDR3 length is 14 residues. This CDR3 is CAIPRDRDSYEQYF. The DNA for the CDR3 is TGTGCCATCCCAAGGGACAGGGACTCCTACGAGCAGTACTTC.

This sequence joins TRBV5-6 and TRBJ2-7; D not resolved. CDR1 and CDR2 (germline): SGHDT, YYEEEE. V lost 6 bases to trimming and J lost 1 base, with 17 bases between them. CDR3 length equals 15 residues. The CDR3 loop is CASTVATYRSYEQYF. CDR3 nucleotides: TGTGCCAGCACCGTGGCCACTTATAGGTCCTACGAGCAGTACTTC.